These 5 T cell receptor beta chains were all obtained from the same sample, sequenced in a study of tumor and adjacent non-tumor tissue in lung cancer. Three rounds of nested PCR, following a modified ARM-PCR protocol, produced the TCRbeta library. TCRdb reprocessed the multiplex PCR reads with MiXCR, giving one entry per CDR3 protein. The sample lists some 120,000 distinct CDR3 sequences; roughly 67% were seen once. This sample's RNA came from whole unsorted tissue. The sample was lung tumor tissue. These receptors came from a man aged 25 to 45 with non-small cell lung cancer.

The count of this clonotype is one. A junction boundary mismatches the germline segment, possibly from a read error. V and J are TRBV6-1 and TRBJ1-1; D is unclear. The CDR3 runs 13 residues. The V gene's germline CDR1 is MNHNS and CDR2 SASEGT. The CDR3 here is CATSRTANTKAFF. As DNA, the CDR3 is TGTGCCACCAGTCGGACCGCGAACACTAAAGCTTTCTTT.

This clonotype was detected many times. The V call is TRBV6-2 or TRBV6-3, the J call TRBJ2-7; D call uncertain. The CDR3 sequence is 11 residues long. V dropped 2 bases and J dropped 7 bases, with 6 bases sitting between them. Per the germline V gene, CDR1 is MNHEY and CDR2 is SVGEGT. The CDR3 region is CASSYPEEQYF. The CDR3 DNA reads as TGTGCCAGCAGTTACCCGGAGGAGCAGTACTTC.

Only a few counts were recorded for this clonotype. V and J are TRBV6-5 and TRBJ2-4, with D possibly matching TRBD2 (5 bases). The CDR3 is made up of 13 amino acids. Trimming cost V 6 bases and J 9 bases, with 15 bases left between them. CDR1 and CDR2 from the germline V gene are MNHEY and SVGAGI. For the CDR3, the DNA is TGTGCCAGCAGCCACTCCGGGGATCCCATTCAGTACTTC. It yields the protein CASSHSGDPIQYF.

The CDR3 bases are TGTGCCACCCTGGATTGGGCGAACACCGGGGAGCTGTTTTTT. Amino acid sequence: CATLDWANTGELFF. The chain is built from TRBV6-4 and TRBJ2-2; no clear D gene. The CDR3 sequence is 14 residues long. The germline V and J ends were trimmed by 10 bases and 0 bases, with 12 bases remaining between them. Germline V gene sequence: CDR1 MRHNA, CDR2 SNTAGT.

This clonotype was seen a single time. The rearrangement links TRBV12-3 or TRBV12-4 to TRBJ1-5, with 8 positions matching TRBD1. CDR3 length equals 15 residues. V dropped 5 bases and J dropped 8; count of bases not matched to a gene: 11. CDR3 sequence: CASSHQGAIRKPQHF. In DNA form, the CDR3 reads TGTGCCAGCAGTCACCAGGGGGCGATACGTAAGCCCCAGCATTTT.